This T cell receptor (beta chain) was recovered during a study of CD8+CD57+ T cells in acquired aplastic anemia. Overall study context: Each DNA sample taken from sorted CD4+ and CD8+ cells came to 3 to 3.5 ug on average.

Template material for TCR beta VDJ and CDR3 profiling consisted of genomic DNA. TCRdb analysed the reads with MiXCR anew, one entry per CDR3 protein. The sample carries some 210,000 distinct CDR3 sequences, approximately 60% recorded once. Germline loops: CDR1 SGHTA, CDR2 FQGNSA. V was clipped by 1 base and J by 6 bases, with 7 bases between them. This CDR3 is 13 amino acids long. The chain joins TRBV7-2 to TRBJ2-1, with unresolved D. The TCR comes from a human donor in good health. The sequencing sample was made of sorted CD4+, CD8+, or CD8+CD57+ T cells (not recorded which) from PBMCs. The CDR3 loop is CASSLEWGNEQFF. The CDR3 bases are TGTGCCAGCAGCTTAGAATGGGGCAATGAGCAGTTCTTC.